The 12 T cell receptor beta chains below were found in one sample sequenced in a study of glioma-infiltrating T cells after dendritic cell vaccination. Profiling relied on immunoSEQ multiplex PCR, and the TCRdb table lists in-frame clones only, not all of them. Of 95,000 or so clones in the sample, more than 75% were seen once. The starting material was blood, obtained before dendritic cell vaccination. Every receptor here comes from a human donor with glioblastoma.

The V call is TRBV19, the J call TRBJ2-2, with 15 bases identical to TRBD2. This CDR3 comprises 19 residues. V shed 0 bases, J shed 7 bases, and the junction held 9 bases outside the gene matches. CDR1 and CDR2 from the germline V gene are LNHDA and SQIVND (reference sequence). This CDR3 is CASSIDWTSGGALDGELFF. CDR3 coding DNA: TGTGCCAGTAGTATAGATTGGACTAGCGGGGGGGCGCTCGACGGGGAGCTGTTTTTT.

A single count supports this clone. The chain has TRBV29-1 and TRBJ2-7, with TRBD2 matching over 11 bases. J gave up 1 base and V 5 bases, and 1 base lay outside the gene matches. Germline lookup yields CDR1 SQVTM and CDR2 ANQGSEA. This CDR3 contains 13 residues. The CDR3 nucleotides are TGCAGCGTTCGACTAGCGGGGTCCTACGAGCAGTACTTC. It is translated as CSVRLAGSYEQYF.

V usage is TRBV14 and J usage is TRBJ2-1, with D perhaps matching TRBD1 (6 bases). Trimming took 4 bases from V and 6 from J, leaving 16 bases between them. Germline V gives CDR1 SGHDN, CDR2 FVKESK. The CDR3 has 15 amino acids. As DNA, the CDR3 is TGTGCCAGCAGCCCCATACAGGGTTTACGCAATGAGCAGTTCTTC. It translates to CASSPIQGLRNEQFF.

This clone has only one observation. The gene calls are TRBV6-1 and TRBJ2-1; TRBD2 agrees at 10 bases. J gave up 15 bases and V 2 bases, and 7 bases lay outside the gene matches. This CDR3 is 13 amino acids long. The V gene's germline CDR1 is MNHNS and CDR2 SASEGT. In DNA, the CDR3 is TGTGCCAGCAGTGAATCTAGCGGGAGTTTCCGGTTCTTC. This encodes CASSESSGSFRFF.

The chain recombines TRBV6-5 with TRBJ1-2; TRBD1 agrees at 7 bases. The length of the CDR3 is 12 residues. V trimming: 1 base; J trimming: 7 bases; junction bases outside the gene matches: 0. Germline assignment: CDR1 MNHEY and CDR2 SVGAGI. CDR3 in DNA: TGTGCCAGCAGTTACTACAGGGGTGGCTACACCTTC. This gives the protein CASSYYRGGYTF.

The chain is built from TRBV5-1 and TRBJ2-5, with 12 bases matching TRBD1. From germline, CDR1 is SGHRS and CDR2 YFSETQ. With 3 bases clipped from V and 4 bases from J, the junction kept 4 bases outside the gene matches. The CDR3 has 15 amino acids. CDR3 DNA: TGCGCCAGCAGCTCGGGACAGGGGGCCTCAGAGACCCAGTACTTC. The encoded protein is CASSSGQGASETQYF.

The chain links TRBV2 to TRBJ1-5; 7 positions agree with TRBD1. This CDR3 is built from 15 residues. Per the germline V gene, CDR1 is SNHLY and CDR2 is FYNNEI. Losses at the gene ends were 5 bases for V and 3 bases for J; bases not matched to a gene: 7. The DNA of the CDR3 is TGTGCCAGCAGTACTGGTGGGACAGCCAATCAGCCCCAGCATTTT. Translated: CASSTGGTANQPQHF. The full variable domain, its missing parts supplied by reference TRBV2 and TRBJ1-5, is EPEVTQTPSHQVTQMGQEVILRCVPISNHLYFYWYRQILGQKVEFLVSFYNNEISEKSEIFDDQFSVERPDGSNFTLKIRSTKLEDSAMYFCASSTGGTANQPQHFGDGTRLSIL.

The rearrangement links TRBV7-9 to TRBJ2-7; TRBD1 matches at 7 bases. Losses at the gene ends were 0 bases for V and 3 bases for J; bases not matched to a gene: 2. This CDR3 contains 14 residues. Germline lookup yields CDR1 SEHNR and CDR2 FQNEAQ (reference sequence). The CDR3 sequence is CASSLAGQHYEQYF. The CDR3 coding sequence is TGTGCCAGCAGCTTAGCGGGACAGCACTACGAGCAGTACTTC.

This clone was detected only a few times. The rearrangement joins TRBV6-6 to TRBJ2-7, with a possible D match to TRBD1 (6 bases). Per the germline V gene, CDR1 is MNHNY and CDR2 is SVGAGI (reference sequence). V was shortened by 4 bases and J by 3 bases, with 13 bases between the two germline ends. The CDR3 loop spans 14 amino acids. DNA for the CDR3: TGTGCCAGCAGTTCCGGGACACGGGACTACGAGCAGTACTTC. This gives the protein CASSSGTRDYEQYF.

V usage is TRBV4-2 and J usage is TRBJ2-3; weak D call: TRBD2 (6 bases). The germline gives CDR1 LGHNA, CDR2 YNFKEQ. This CDR3 is 19 amino acids long. The V gene lost 0 bases and the J gene lost 0 bases, with 19 bases spanning the gap. CDR3 region: CASSQEGTFQYASTDTQYF. The CDR3 coding sequence is TGTGCCAGCAGCCAAGAGGGGACTTTTCAATATGCTAGCACAGATACGCAGTATTTT.

The chain links TRBV10-3 to TRBJ2-5; no definite D call. The germline V and J ends were trimmed by 4 bases and 2 bases, with 8 bases remaining between them. Germline V gene sequence: CDR1 ENHRY, CDR2 SYGVKD. The CDR3 length is 13 residues. The CDR3 sequence is CAISVQKQETQYF. For the CDR3, the DNA is TGTGCCATCAGTGTTCAGAAACAAGAGACCCAGTACTTC.

This clone was seen just once. The rearrangement uses TRBV13 and TRBJ1-1, with a weak D call TRBD1 (6 bases). The CDR3 runs to 15 residues. The germline gives CDR1 PRHDT, CDR2 FYEKMQ (reference sequence). Trimming took off 0 bases at V and 3 bases at J, with 11 bases between the two ends. The CDR3 protein is CASSLGRNRDTEAFF. As DNA, the CDR3 is TGTGCCAGCAGCTTAGGCCGGAACAGGGACACTGAAGCTTTCTTT.